This record covers a single TCR beta chain. This entry is derived from a study of T cell changes during pregnancy in multiple sclerosis. Data came from immunoSEQ multiplex PCR; TCRdb stores just in-frame clones and leaves some out. Among 49,000 or so clones listed, around 92% were seen once. CDR1 and CDR2 (germline): SGHRS, YFSETQ. CDR3 size: 14 residues. The V gene lost 0 bases and the J gene lost 5 bases, with 12 bases spanning the gap. This rearrangement joins TRBV5-1 to TRBJ2-7; tentative D call: TRBD1 (5 bases). The specimen was peripheral blood, collected in the third trimester of pregnancy. This receptor was identified in a female donor with multiple sclerosis, enrolled in a pregnancy study. The CDR3 spells CASSLALGVNEQYF. CDR3 coding DNA: TGCGCCAGCAGCTTGGCCCTAGGGGTGAACGAGCAGTACTTC.